The 26 T cell receptor beta chains reported below all come from one sample, sequenced in a study of T cells after yellow fever vaccination. TCRdb analysed the 5' RACE reads with MiXCR anew, one entry per CDR3 protein. This sample has under 250,000 distinct CDR3 sequences, with about 7% found just once. Source: CD4+ T cells sorted from PBMCs, taken 15 days after the yellow fever booster vaccination. The source of these receptors is a man aged 25 to 40 who received the YFV17D yellow fever vaccine.

For the CDR3, the DNA is TGTGCCAGCAGCTCCGGACCCCGGCAGAGGAATTCACCCCTCCACTTT. Its protein product is CASSSGPRQRNSPLHF. The chain couples TRBV7-6 to TRBJ1-6; no clear D gene. This CDR3 is built from 16 residues. Germline V CDR1 and CDR2: SGHVS, FNYEAQ. V lost 4 bases, J lost 7 bases, and 17 bases lay in between.

This clonotype was detected many times. The chain links TRBV28 to TRBJ1-5, with a possible D match to TRBD1 (6 bases). The V and J ends lost 6 bases and 4 bases respectively, with 13 bases between them. Germline V gene data show CDR1 as MDHEN and CDR2 as SYDVKM. The CDR3 has 14 amino acids. This chain's CDR3 is CASRSGTTNQPQHF. The CDR3 nucleotides read TGTGCCAGCAGATCCGGGACAACAAATCAGCCCCAGCATTTT.

In this sample, this clonotype turned up a few times. This chain uses TRBV5-1 with TRBJ2-1, with TRBD2 matching over 12 bases. The CDR3 sequence is 17 residues long. Per germline, CDR1 SGHRS and CDR2 YFSETQ. The V and J ends lost 0 bases and 3 bases, in that order; junction bases with no gene match: 4. CDR3 loop: CASSLGRTSGNYNEQFF. As DNA, the CDR3 is TGCGCCAGCAGCTTGGGACGGACTAGCGGGAACTACAATGAGCAGTTCTTC.

This clonotype was seen repeatedly, ten times or more. The chain has TRBV20-1 and TRBJ1-2; unclear D gene. Germline assignment: CDR1 DFQATT and CDR2 SNEGSKA (reference sequence). Trimming removed 5 bases from V and 4 bases from J, with 11 bases in between. This CDR3 has 12 amino acids. The CDR3 reads CSASRGPYGYTF. For the CDR3, the DNA is TGCAGTGCTTCCAGAGGTCCCTATGGCTACACCTTC.

The sample holds a few counts of this clonotype. The rearrangement links TRBV28 to TRBJ1-5; D not resolved. The CDR3 consists of 14 residues. Germline V gene data show CDR1 as MDHEN and CDR2 as SYDVKM. Deletions cut 6 bases from V and 0 bases from J, with 9 bases between. The CDR3 DNA reads TGTGCCAGCAGGCCGGGGAGTAGCAATCAGCCCCAGCATTTT. It codes for CASRPGSSNQPQHF.

The table lists this clonotype with a few counts. The chain has TRBV20-1 and TRBJ2-3; 11 bases are shared with TRBD2. J was trimmed by 6 bases and V by 2 bases; bases with no gene match: 10. In germline, CDR1 is DFQATT, CDR2 SNEGSKA (reference sequence). The CDR3 length is 16 residues. The CDR3 region has the DNA TGCAGTGCTAGAATTAGCGGGAGGGCCATTTCCGATACGCAGTATTTT. This translates into CSARISGRAISDTQYF.

This chain connects TRBV12-3 or TRBV12-4 to TRBJ1-1, with a tentative D call TRBD1 (6 bases). The CDR3 sequence is 15 residues long. Trimming stripped 2 bases from V and 0 bases from J, with 10 bases between. The CDR3 DNA is TGTGCCAGCAGTTTACGCGGGGGCGTGAACACTGAAGCTTTCTTT. Its translation: CASSLRGGVNTEAFF.

This clonotype was detected many times. This chain connects TRBV5-6 to TRBJ2-7, with 7 nucleotides matching TRBD1. There are 16 residues in the CDR3. Per germline, CDR1 SGHDT and CDR2 YYEEEE. Germline trimming cut 3 bases from V and 3 bases from J; bases unmatched to any gene: 12. The CDR3 DNA follows: TGTGCCAGCAGCTCCCAGACAGGGCTCTTTGTCTACGAGCAGTACTTC. This gives the protein CASSSQTGLFVYEQYF.

Ten or more counts support this clonotype. The CDR3 loop is CASSEAATYEQYF. The CDR3 DNA reads as TGTGCCAGCAGTGAGGCAGCCACCTACGAGCAGTACTTC. The chain is built from TRBV25-1 and TRBJ2-7, with D unresolved. Trimming took off 3 bases at V and 2 bases at J, with 8 bases between the two ends. Germline assignment: CDR1 MGHDK and CDR2 SYGVNS. There are 13 residues in the CDR3.

In this sample, this clonotype turned up a few times. V and J are TRBV7-2 and TRBJ1-5; D gene unclear. The CDR3 consists of 14 residues. Germline values: CDR1 SGHTA, CDR2 FQGNSA. Trimming left V 1 base short and J 5 bases short, with 9 bases between. The CDR3: CASSLGGGYQPQHF. Here the CDR3 DNA reads TGTGCCAGCAGCTTAGGCGGAGGGTATCAGCCCCAGCATTTT. Drawing the rest from reference TRBV7-2 and TRBJ1-5, the complete variable domain is GAGVSQSPSNKVTEKGKDVELRCDPISGHTALYWYRQSLGQGLEFLIYFQGNSAPDKSGLPSDRFSAERTGGSVSTLTIQRTQQEDSAVYLCASSLGGGYQPQHFGDGTRLSIL.

The chain uses TRBV9 and TRBJ2-1; 7 nucleotides align to TRBD2. Germline V gives CDR1 SGDLS, CDR2 YYNGEE. The length of the CDR3 is 15 residues. Trimming cost V 0 bases and J 8 bases; bases outside gene matches: 8. CDR3 nucleotide sequence: TGTGCCAGCAGCGTAGCCAGCGGGATATCGCATGAGCAGTTCTTC. Encoded protein: CASSVASGISHEQFF.

This clonotype has ten or more counts. This chain links TRBV14 with TRBJ2-3; D remains ambiguous. V dropped 1 base and J dropped 1 base, with 9 bases sitting between them. The length of the CDR3 is 15 residues. The germline gives CDR1 SGHDN, CDR2 FVKESK. CDR3: CASSQGARGTDTQYF. CDR3 sequence (DNA): TGTGCCAGCAGCCAAGGAGCGAGAGGCACAGATACGCAGTATTTT.

This clonotype turned up a few times. The V and J genes are TRBV5-1 and TRBJ2-5, with D possibly TRBD2 on 6 matching bases. V lost 4 bases and J 1 base, leaving 11 bases between the germline ends. This CDR3 contains 14 residues. CDR1 is SGHRS, CDR2 YFSETQ, per germline. The CDR3 DNA sequence: TGCGCCAGCAGCATAGGGACTGGCCAAGAGACCCAGTACTTC. It yields the protein CASSIGTGQETQYF.

In its sample, this clonotype was seen many times. The chain uses TRBV19 and TRBJ2-7; 13 positions match TRBD2. This CDR3 is built from 14 residues. J was trimmed by 6 bases and V by 10 bases; bases with no gene match: 9. CDR1 and CDR2 from the germline V gene are LNHDA and SQIVND (reference sequence). CDR3 coding DNA: TGTGCCACCCATGGACTAGCGGGAGCGGGCGAGCAGTACTTC. Amino acid sequence: CATHGLAGAGEQYF.

The rearrangement uses TRBV29-1 and TRBJ2-2; TRBD1 or TRBD2 may be the D gene (6 bases each). The CDR3 is 16 amino acids. CDR1 is SQVTM, CDR2 ANQGSEA, per germline. Trimming left V 0 bases short and J 5 bases short, with 16 bases between. The CDR3 sequence is CSVEDQGRGRTGELFF. The CDR3 nucleotides are TGCAGCGTTGAAGATCAGGGGCGGGGCCGGACCGGGGAGCTGTTTTTT.

The rearrangement joins TRBV18 to TRBJ1-3; D is unclear. The CDR3 spans 16 residues. The V end lost 2 bases, the J end lost 0 bases, and 11 bases lay between the germline ends. The V gene's germline CDR1 is KGHSH and CDR2 LQKENI. CDR3 residues: CASSPGPPSSGNTIYF. The DNA of the CDR3 is TGTGCCAGCTCACCAGGCCCCCCCAGCTCTGGAAACACCATATATTTT.

The chain joins TRBV27 to TRBJ2-5; D uncertain. CDR1 and CDR2 (germline): MNHEY, SMNVEV (reference sequence). CDR3 length: 14 residues. Trimming pared 4 bases from V and 2 bases from J, leaving 11 bases between. CDR3 region: CASSSPVRQETQYF. The CDR3 nucleotides are TGTGCCAGCAGTTCCCCGGTCAGGCAAGAGACCCAGTACTTC.

This clonotype was found a few times. The gene calls are TRBV11-2 and TRBJ1-1; 7 positions agree with TRBD1. Germline trimming cut 3 bases from V and 5 bases from J; bases unmatched to any gene: 9. This CDR3 has 15 residues. The germline V gene encodes CDR1 SGHAT and CDR2 FQNNGV. In DNA form, the CDR3 reads TGTGCCAGCAGCTTTGCGGGACAGTCCTTTACTGAAGCTTTCTTT. Its translation: CASSFAGQSFTEAFF.

This clonotype was found many times. The V and J genes are TRBV12-3 or TRBV12-4 and TRBJ2-7; TRBD1 matches at 10 bases. V shed 6 bases and J 0 bases; nucleotides not matched to a gene: 14. The CDR3 runs to 18 residues. DNA of the CDR3: TGTGCCAGCAGCAGAAGGAGGGACAGGGGTTTCAGCTCCTACGAGCAGTACTTC. Amino acid sequence: CASSRRRDRGFSSYEQYF.

This clonotype was found many times. The chain combines TRBV6-1 with TRBJ2-7, with D maybe TRBD2 (6 bases). V was shortened by 7 bases and J by 3 bases, with 16 bases between the two germline ends. The CDR3 has 14 amino acids. CDR1 and CDR2 from the germline V gene are MNHNS and SASEGT. CDR3 sequence reads: CASKGSRGFYEQYF. Here the CDR3 DNA reads TGTGCCAGCAAGGGGAGCCGGGGGTTCTACGAGCAGTACTTC.

The chain couples TRBV3-1 to TRBJ2-5; D is possibly TRBD2 (6 bases). In germline, CDR1 is LGHDT, CDR2 YNNKEL (reference sequence). The CDR3 runs to 19 residues. V was shortened by 11 bases and J by 0 bases, with 31 bases between the two germline ends. The CDR3 here is CAFCWAGSGTSVYQETQYF. The CDR3, as DNA: TGTGCCTTCTGTTGGGCTGGGTCCGGGACTTCCGTGTACCAAGAGACCCAGTACTTC.

This chain connects TRBV30 to TRBJ2-4, with D possibly being TRBD1 (5 bases). Germline V gene lookup returns CDR1 GTSNPN and CDR2 SVGIG (reference sequence). The V end was cut by 1 base, the J end by 3 bases, with 10 bases between. This CDR3 has 14 residues. CDR3 DNA: TGTGCCTGGAGTGCAGGGAAAGGCAAAAACATTCAGTACTTC. This translates into CAWSAGKGKNIQYF.

The chain has TRBV7-2 and TRBJ2-5, with 7 nucleotides matching TRBD2. The CDR3 contains 15 residues. V dropped 0 bases and J dropped 3; count of bases not matched to a gene: 4. From germline, CDR1 is SGHTA and CDR2 FQGNSA. The CDR3 nucleotides read TGTGCCAGCAGCTTAGCGGGGGGGAGGGAAGAGACCCAGTACTTC. Translation gives CASSLAGGREETQYF.

The table lists this clonotype with a few counts. In DNA, the CDR3 is TGTGCCAGCAGTTACAGGGGGGTGGAGAACACTGAAGCTTTCTTT. Translating it yields CASSYRGVENTEAFF. This chain links TRBV6-5 with TRBJ1-1; the D gene is possibly TRBD1 (6 bases). Germline CDR1 and CDR2: MNHEY and SVGAGI. V was shortened by 2 bases and J by 1 base, with 11 bases between the two germline ends. CDR3 size: 15 residues.

This sequence joins TRBV6-2 or TRBV6-3 and TRBJ2-7, with 9 bases identical to TRBD1. The germline V gene encodes CDR1 MNHEY and CDR2 SVGEGT. The junction had 7 bases not matched to a gene; V was cut back by 4 bases and J by 3 bases. The CDR3 runs 15 residues. CDR3 in DNA: TGTGCCAGCAGTTTTCGGGACAGGGCCGACTACGAGCAGTACTTC. Translating it yields CASSFRDRADYEQYF.

V and J are TRBV9 and TRBJ2-7; unclear D gene. V lost 0 bases, J lost 5 bases, and 15 bases lay in between. The germline V gene has CDR1 SGDLS and CDR2 YYNGEE. The CDR3 runs to 15 residues. The CDR3 reads CASSVGAQLFHEQYF. Written as DNA, the CDR3 is TGTGCCAGCAGCGTAGGGGCGCAACTTTTCCACGAGCAGTACTTC.